Below are 15 T cell receptor beta chains sequenced from a single sample in a study of CD8 T cells in Susac syndrome. Random hexamers were used to reverse transcribe the RNA input (about 0.5 to 1 ug). MiXCR was run by TCRdb on the immunoSEQ multiplex PCR reads, yielding one entry per CDR3 protein. The data hold roughly 190,000 distinct CDR3 sequences, with about 95% observed a single time. The sample was CD4+ T cells from PBMCs. These receptors came from a human donor in good health.

CDR3: CASSYSQVYNEQFF. The CDR3 DNA follows: TGTGCCAGCAGTTACTCACAGGTATACAATGAGCAGTTCTTC. The V and J genes are TRBV6-2 or TRBV6-3 and TRBJ2-1, with D tentatively TRBD1 (5 bases). V lost 0 bases to trimming and J lost 4 bases, with 7 bases between them. The CDR3 is made up of 14 amino acids. Germline CDR1 reads MNHEY; CDR2 reads SVGEGT.

The V and J genes are TRBV20-1 and TRBJ2-3, with D maybe TRBD1 (6 bases). CDR3 length: 15 residues. The ends were cut back, 2 bases at V and 6 bases at J, with 18 bases in the middle. Germline CDR1 is DFQATT and CDR2 is SNEGSKA (reference sequence). CDR3 protein: CSARPGTRGRDTQYF. The CDR3 DNA is TGCAGTGCTAGACCCGGGACAAGGGGTCGGGATACGCAGTATTTT.

CDR3 sequence (DNA): TGTGCCAGCAGCAAAGGCAGTCCCTACGAGCAGTACTTC. Translated: CASSKGSPYEQYF. The J gene is TRBJ2-7, the V gene TRBV28; D is unclear. Germline V gene sequence: CDR1 MDHEN, CDR2 SYDVKM. V was trimmed by 6 bases and J by 2 bases, leaving 11 bases between them. This CDR3 spans 13 amino acids. Supplemented by reference TRBV28 and TRBJ2-7, the full variable domain reads DVKVTQSSRYLVKRTGEKVFLECVQDMDHENMFWYRQDPGLGLRLIYFSYDVKMKEKGDIPEGYSVSREKKERFSLILESASTNQTSMYLCASSKGSPYEQYFGPGTRLTVT.

V is TRBV2 and J is TRBJ2-4, with D perhaps TRBD1 or TRBD2 (5 bases each). The CDR3 is made up of 15 amino acids. Trimming took off 7 bases at V and 0 bases at J, with 13 bases between the two ends. Germline CDR1 reads SNHLY; CDR2 reads FYNNEI. CDR3 in amino acids: CASTGVGLAKNIQYF. The CDR3 bases are TGTGCCAGCACCGGGGTGGGGCTAGCCAAAAACATTCAGTACTTC.

The J gene is TRBJ2-7, the V gene TRBV28, with TRBD2 matching 9 bases. The trim removed 7 bases at V and 6 bases at J, leaving 13 bases unmatched. The germline gives CDR1 MDHEN, CDR2 SYDVKM. This CDR3 comprises 15 residues. CDR3 DNA sequence: TGTGCCAGCACCCTACAGGTAGCGGGAGTAGGCGAGCAGTACTTC. Translating gives CASTLQVAGVGEQYF. The variable domain in full, with the rest retrieved from reference TRBV28 and TRBJ2-7, is DVKVTQSSRYLVKRTGEKVFLECVQDMDHENMFWYRQDPGLGLRLIYFSYDVKMKEKGDIPEGYSVSREKKERFSLILESASTNQTSMYLCASTLQVAGVGEQYFGPGTRLTVT.

The chain recombines TRBV18 with TRBJ2-7; 10 nucleotides line up with TRBD1. Germline lookup yields CDR1 KGHSH and CDR2 LQKENI. The CDR3 has 15 residues. V shed 2 bases and J 3 bases; nucleotides not matched to a gene: 4. The CDR3 here is CASSPGGQGFYEQYF. The CDR3 region has the DNA TGTGCCAGCTCACCAGGGGGACAGGGGTTCTACGAGCAGTACTTC. The full variable domain, completed using reference TRBV18 and TRBJ2-7, is NAGVMQNPRHLVRRRGQEARLRCSPMKGHSHVYWYRQLPEEGLKFMVYLQKENIIDESGMPKERFSAEFPKEGPSILRIQQVVRGDSAAYFCASSPGGQGFYEQYFGPGTRLTVT.

The gene calls are TRBV29-1 and TRBJ2-3, with D perhaps matching TRBD2 (5 bases). Germline V gene sequence: CDR1 SQVTM, CDR2 ANQGSEA. Trimming stripped 2 bases from V and 6 bases from J, with 12 bases between. The CDR3 has 13 amino acids. The CDR3 here is CSVESRVIDTQYF. CDR3 bases: TGCAGCGTTGAATCGCGGGTAATTGATACGCAGTATTTT.

The chain couples TRBV5-1 to TRBJ1-5; D is perhaps TRBD1 (5 bases). CDR1 and CDR2 (germline): SGHRS, YFSETQ. V was shortened by 4 bases and J by 6 bases, with 17 bases between the two germline ends. This CDR3 has 15 residues. This CDR3 reads CASSRDYGSGQPQHF. In nucleotides, the CDR3 is TGCGCCAGCAGCCGGGACTATGGTAGTGGTCAGCCCCAGCATTTT.

The rearrangement uses TRBV9 and TRBJ2-2, with 9 bases lining up with TRBD2. V trimming: 7 bases; J trimming: 4 bases; junction bases outside the gene matches: 8. The CDR3 loop spans 15 amino acids. CDR1 is SGDLS, CDR2 YYNGEE, per germline. The CDR3 sequence is CASRGRALGTGELFF. DNA for the CDR3: TGTGCCAGCCGCGGGAGGGCCTTAGGCACCGGGGAGCTGTTTTTT. Supplemented by reference TRBV9 and TRBJ2-2, the full variable domain reads DSGVTQTPKHLITATGQRVTLRCSPRSGDLSVYWYQQSLDQGLQFLIQYYNGEERAKGNILERFSAQQFPDLHSELNLSSLELGDSALYFCASRGRALGTGELFFGEGSRLTVL.

J is TRBJ2-7 and V is TRBV29-1, with D tentatively TRBD2 (6 bases). Germline loops: CDR1 SQVTM, CDR2 ANQGSEA. V was cut by 6 bases and J by 0 bases, with 15 bases left in between. The CDR3 runs to 14 residues. The CDR3 coding sequence is TGCAGCGTCGGGGGTCAGACAGCCTCCTACGAGCAGTACTTC. This sequence encodes CSVGGQTASYEQYF.

V is TRBV7-8 and J is TRBJ2-3; the match to TRBD2 covers 8 bases. Per germline, CDR1 SGHVS and CDR2 FQNEAQ. The CDR3 runs to 15 residues. V shed 2 bases and J 5 bases; nucleotides not matched to a gene: 6. The CDR3 is CASSLSGTRQDTQYF. The DNA of the CDR3 is TGTGCCAGCAGCTTATCGGGGACTAGGCAAGATACGCAGTATTTT.

The genes are TRBV18 and TRBJ1-2; D may be TRBD1 (5 bases). The CDR3 extends over 13 amino acids. Looked up from germline, CDR1 is KGHSH and CDR2 is LQKENI. Trimming took off 3 bases at V and 6 bases at J, with 11 bases between the two ends. The CDR3 sequence is CASSPVSGDGYTF. The DNA of the CDR3 is TGTGCCAGCTCACCGGTTTCGGGGGATGGCTACACCTTC. The full variable domain, its missing parts supplied by reference TRBV18 and TRBJ1-2, is NAGVMQNPRHLVRRRGQEARLRCSPMKGHSHVYWYRQLPEEGLKFMVYLQKENIIDESGMPKERFSAEFPKEGPSILRIQQVVRGDSAAYFCASSPVSGDGYTFGSGTRLTVV.

The V and J genes are TRBV20-1 and TRBJ2-1, with 9 positions matching TRBD2. Germline-derived CDR1 and CDR2 are DFQATT and SNEGSKA (reference sequence). The CDR3 runs 17 residues. V dropped 1 base and J dropped 0; count of bases not matched to a gene: 7. Here the CDR3 reads CSARGLAEPNSYNEQFF. Written as DNA, the CDR3 is TGCAGTGCTAGAGGACTAGCGGAACCAAACTCCTACAATGAGCAGTTCTTC.

The chain joins TRBV20-1 to TRBJ1-2; D ambiguous. Germline-derived CDR1 and CDR2 are DFQATT and SNEGSKA (reference sequence). V shed 8 bases and J shed 3 bases, with 16 bases lying between them. There are 13 residues in the CDR3. The CDR3: CSFQTESYYGYTF. DNA of the CDR3: TGCAGTTTTCAGACCGAATCTTACTATGGCTACACCTTC.

The chain is built from TRBV4-2 and TRBJ2-7; a possible D gene is TRBD2 (6 bases). Between the trimmed V and J ends, which lost 4 bases and 7 bases, there was a span of 20 bases. The CDR3 loop spans 15 amino acids. Looked up from germline, CDR1 is LGHNA and CDR2 is YNFKEQ. DNA of the CDR3: TGTGCCAGCAGCCCGCGGACCGTGGAGGGAGGAGAGCAGTACTTC. This gives the protein CASSPRTVEGGEQYF.